This TCR beta chain emerged from a study of cytomegalovirus exposure and HLA in healthy donors. Trimming removed 2 bases from V and 7 bases from J; junction bases left unmatched: 7. Germline lookup yields CDR1 GTSNPN and CDR2 SVGIG (reference sequence). CDR3 size: 13 residues. Findings and limits, study-wide: The study put some 150 TCR beta chains on its list as cytomegalovirus-associated.

Assay: immunoSEQ multiplex PCR; the TCRdb copy retains only in-frame clones and omits some. This table holds 200,000 or so clones, 90% to 95% found once. This clone occurred once. Its antigen is still unknown. The chain joins TRBV30 to TRBJ2-5; 7 bases fit TRBD1. The receptor was derived from a woman under 30 in good health and CMV-seronegative. The sequencing input was PBMCs. CDR3 amino acids: CAWSNRGVGTQYF. As DNA, the CDR3 is TGTGCCTGGAGTAACAGGGGTGTCGGGACCCAGTACTTC. Combining the CDR3 with reference TRBV30 and TRBJ2-5 gives the whole variable domain SQTIHQWPATLVQPVGSPLSLECTVEGTSNPNLYWYRQAAGRGLQLLFYSVGIGQISSEVPQNLSASRPQDRQFILSSKKLLLSDSGFYLCAWSNRGVGTQYFGPGTRLLVL.